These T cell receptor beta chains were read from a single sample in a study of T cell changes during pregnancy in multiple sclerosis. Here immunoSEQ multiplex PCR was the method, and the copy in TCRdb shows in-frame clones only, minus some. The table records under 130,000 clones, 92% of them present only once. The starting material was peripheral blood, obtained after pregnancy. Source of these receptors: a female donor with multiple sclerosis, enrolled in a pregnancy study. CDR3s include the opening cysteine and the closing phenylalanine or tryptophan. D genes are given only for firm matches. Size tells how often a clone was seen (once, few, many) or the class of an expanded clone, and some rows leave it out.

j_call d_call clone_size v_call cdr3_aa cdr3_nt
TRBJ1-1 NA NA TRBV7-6 CASSADSNTEAFF TGTGCCAGCAGCGCGGACTCGAACACTGAAGCTTTCTTT
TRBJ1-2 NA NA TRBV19 CASALTAGYGYTF TGTGCCAGCGCACTGACGGCGGGCTATGGCTACACCTTC
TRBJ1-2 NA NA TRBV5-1 CASSFAEDGYTF TGCGCCAGCAGCTTCGCAGAGGATGGCTACACCTTC
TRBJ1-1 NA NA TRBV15 CATSREGQGRTLGTEAFF TGTGCCACCAGCAGAGAGGGGCAGGGCAGAACCTTGGGCACTGAAGCTTTCTTT
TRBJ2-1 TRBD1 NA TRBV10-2 CAAGTGVSNEQFF TGCGCCGCGGGGACAGGGGTCTCCAATGAGCAGTTCTTC
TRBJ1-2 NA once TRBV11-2 CASSTNRVVMRGYTF TGTGCCAGCAGCACCAACAGGGTTGTTATGCGTGGCTACACCTTC
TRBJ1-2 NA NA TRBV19 CASSNERDSGPSNYGYTF TGTGCCAGTAGTAACGAAAGGGACTCCGGGCCCTCTAACTATGGCTACACCTTC
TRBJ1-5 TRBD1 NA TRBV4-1 CASSQDTGQAYQPQHF TGCGCCAGCAGCCAAGACACGGGACAGGCGTACCAGCCCCAGCATTTT
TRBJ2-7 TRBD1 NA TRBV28 CASSLHLGQGAYEQYF TGTGCCAGCAGCCTTCACTTGGGACAGGGGGCCTACGAGCAGTACTTC
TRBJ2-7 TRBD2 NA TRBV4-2 CASSHKAGDSYEQYF TGTGCCAGCAGCCATAAAGCGGGGGACTCCTACGAGCAGTACTTC
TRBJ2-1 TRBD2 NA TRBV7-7 CASSLTGLAGDEQFF TGTGCCAGCAGCTTGACGGGACTAGCGGGAGATGAGCAGTTCTTC
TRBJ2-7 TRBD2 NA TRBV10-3 CAIESPSGSSYEQYF TGTGCCATCGAATCGCCTAGCGGGAGCTCCTACGAGCAGTACTTC
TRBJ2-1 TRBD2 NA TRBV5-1 CASNGGGFRNEQFF TGCGCCAGCAACGGCGGGGGGTTTAGGAATGAGCAGTTCTTC
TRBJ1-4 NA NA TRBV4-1 CASSQDITGMGSEKLFF TGCGCCAGCAGCCAAGATATAACAGGGATGGGGAGTGAAAAACTGTTTTTT
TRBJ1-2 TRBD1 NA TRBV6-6 CASSRQGAGGDYGYTF TGTGCCAGCAGCCGACAGGGGGCAGGTGGGGACTATGGCTACACCTTC
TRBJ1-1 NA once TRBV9 CASSPTVDTEAFF TGTGCCAGCAGCCCGACAGTGGACACTGAAGCTTTCTTT
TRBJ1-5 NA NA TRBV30 CACPYNQPQHF TGTGCCTGCCCCTATAATCAGCCCCAGCATTTT
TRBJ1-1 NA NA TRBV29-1 CSVEVMNTEAFF TGCAGCGTTGAAGTAATGAACACTGAAGCTTTCTTT
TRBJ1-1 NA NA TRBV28 CASSQGTEAFF TGTGCCAGCAGTCAGGGAACTGAAGCTTTCTTT
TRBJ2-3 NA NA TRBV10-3 CAISESKPQYF TGTGCCATCAGTGAGTCAAAGCCGCAGTATTTT
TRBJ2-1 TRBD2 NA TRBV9 CASSAGAGVSYNEQFF TGTGCCAGCAGCGCTGGAGCGGGAGTAAGCTACAATGAGCAGTTCTTC
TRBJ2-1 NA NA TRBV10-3 CAISESNRNNEQFF TGTGCCATCAGTGAGTCGAACAGGAACAATGAGCAGTTCTTC
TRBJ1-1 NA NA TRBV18 CASSPAGPNTEAFF TGTGCCAGCTCACCGGCAGGGCCGAACACTGAAGCTTTCTTT
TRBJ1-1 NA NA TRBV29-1 CSVKEATEAFF TGCAGCGTCAAGGAGGCCACTGAAGCTTTCTTT
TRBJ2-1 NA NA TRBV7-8 CASSLAQAAPSYNEQFF TGTGCCAGCAGCTTAGCGCAAGCGGCCCCCTCCTACAATGAGCAGTTCTTC
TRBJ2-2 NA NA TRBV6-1 CASSEGGGPNTGELFF TGTGCCAGCAGTGAAGGGGGCGGCCCGAACACCGGGGAGCTGTTTTTT
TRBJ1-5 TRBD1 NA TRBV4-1 CASDPGQGNQPQHF TGCGCCAGCGATCCGGGACAGGGCAATCAGCCCCAGCATTTT
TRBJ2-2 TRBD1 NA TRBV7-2 CASSSHRGNTGELFF TGTGCCAGCAGCTCGCACAGGGGGAACACCGGGGAGCTGTTTTTT
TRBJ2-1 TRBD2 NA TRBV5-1 CASSLGGRVSYNEQFF TGCGCCAGCAGCTTGGGAGGGAGGGTCTCCTACAATGAGCAGTTCTTC
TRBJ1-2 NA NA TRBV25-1 CASITPNYGYTF TGTGCCAGCATTACACCTAACTATGGCTACACCTTC
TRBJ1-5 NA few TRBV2 CASTPDGGQPQHF TGTGCCAGCACCCCGGATGGGGGGCAGCCCCAGCATTTT
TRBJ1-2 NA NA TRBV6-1 CASTPERLLSYGYTF TGTGCCAGCACCCCAGAGCGGTTGTTGAGCTATGGCTACACCTTC
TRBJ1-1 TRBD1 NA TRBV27 CASSLSRGRGTEAFF TGTGCCAGCAGTTTATCGAGGGGGCGCGGAACTGAAGCTTTCTTT
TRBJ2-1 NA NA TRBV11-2 CASSLVGTYNEQFF TGTGCCAGCAGCTTAGTCGGGACTTACAATGAGCAGTTCTTC
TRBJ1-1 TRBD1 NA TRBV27 CASSLGTGNTEAFF TGTGCCAGCAGTTTAGGGACAGGGAACACTGAAGCTTTCTTT
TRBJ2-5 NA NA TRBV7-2 CASSQGLETQYF TGTGCCAGCAGCCAGGGTTTAGAGACCCAGTACTTC
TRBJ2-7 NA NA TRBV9 CASSVATATLDEQYF TGTGCCAGCAGCGTAGCTACGGCGACGCTAGACGAGCAGTACTTC
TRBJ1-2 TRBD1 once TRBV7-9 CASVPGQGAGYTF TGTGCCAGCGTCCCCGGGCAGGGGGCAGGCTACACCTTC
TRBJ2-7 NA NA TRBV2 CASSGTSYEQYF TGTGCCAGCAGTGGGACAAGCTACGAGCAGTACTTC
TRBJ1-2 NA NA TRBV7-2 CASSLDTEYGYTF TGTGCCAGCAGCTTAGATACAGAATATGGCTACACCTTC
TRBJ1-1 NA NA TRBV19 CASSSTWNTEAFF TGTGCCAGTAGTTCTACTTGGAACACTGAAGCTTTCTTT
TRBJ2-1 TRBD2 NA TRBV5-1 CASSFGTSGNEQFF TGCGCCAGCAGCTTCGGGACTAGCGGGAATGAGCAGTTCTTC
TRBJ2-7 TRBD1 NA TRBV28 CASTEWAPGQSGIEQYF TGTGCCAGCACCGAATGGGCTCCGGGACAGTCTGGAATAGAGCAGTACTTC
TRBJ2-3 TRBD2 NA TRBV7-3 CASSPSSLAVHDTQYF TGTGCCAGCAGCCCGAGTAGCCTAGCGGTCCACGATACGCAGTATTTT
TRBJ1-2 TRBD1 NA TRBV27 CATRDRGPLGGYTF TGTGCCACAAGGGACAGGGGCCCACTAGGAGGCTACACCTTC
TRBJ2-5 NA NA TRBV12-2 CASRLVQSRSGRSKETQYF TGTGCAAGTCGCTTAGTGCAGTCCCGAAGCGGGAGATCGAAAGAGACCCAGTACTTC
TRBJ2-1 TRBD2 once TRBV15 CATSRGIGGGATGEQFF TGTGCCACCAGCAGAGGGATCGGCGGGGGGGCCACTGGTGAGCAGTTCTTC
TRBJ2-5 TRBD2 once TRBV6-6 CASTYGRLAGQETQYF TGTGCCAGCACCTACGGGAGACTAGCGGGGCAAGAGACCCAGTACTTC
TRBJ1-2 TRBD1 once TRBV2 CASRDGQGASGYTF TGTGCCAGCAGGGACGGACAGGGGGCCAGTGGCTACACCTTC